These 15 T cell receptor beta chains share one sample of origin, sequenced in a study of blood T cell repertoires in COVID-19. The protocol was immunoSEQ multiplex PCR, while the TCRdb copy is restricted to in-frame clones and leaves out a portion. The sample shows approximately 150,000 clones, around four fifths of them seen only once. Sequencing was carried out using peripheral blood. The source is a woman older than 75 with COVID-19, enrolled during active disease.

V is TRBV12-5 and J is TRBJ1-2, with D possibly matching TRBD1 (5 bases). The CDR3 loop spans 10 amino acids. V was cut by 9 bases and J by 7 bases, with 9 bases left in between. Germline CDR1 is LGHNT and CDR2 is FRNRAP. CDR3 DNA sequence: TGTGCTAGCCCGGGGGTTGGCTACACCTTC. Translating it yields CASPGVGYTF.

V gene TRBV14 combines with J gene TRBJ2-3; D perhaps matches TRBD1 (5 bases). The CDR3 loop spans 15 amino acids. From germline, CDR1 is SGHDN and CDR2 FVKESK. V dropped 0 bases and J dropped 12 bases, with 19 bases sitting between them. CDR3 loop: CASSQEPAVGQLQYF. DNA of the CDR3: TGTGCCAGCAGCCAAGAGCCCGCGGTGGGGCAGCTCCAGTATTTT. Using reference TRBV14 and TRBJ2-3 for the parts outside the CDR3, the full variable domain is EAGVTQFPSHSVIEKGQTVTLRCDPISGHDNLYWYRRVMGKEIKFLLHFVKESKQDESGMPNNRFLAERTGGTYSTLKVQPAELEDSGVYFCASSQEPAVGQLQYFGPGTRLTVL.

The CDR3 region has the DNA TGTGCCAGCAGCGCGACCAGCACGGGCTACGAGCAGTACTTC. This encodes CASSATSTGYEQYF. The chain is built from TRBV9 and TRBJ2-7; unclear D gene. The CDR3 has 14 residues. The V and J ends lost 3 bases and 3 bases respectively, with 13 bases between them. CDR1 and CDR2 from the germline V gene are SGDLS and YYNGEE.

The gene calls are TRBV5-4 and TRBJ2-5; TRBD2 agrees at 8 bases. Germline CDR1 is SGHNT and CDR2 is YYREEE (reference sequence). The CDR3 has 16 amino acids. Unmatched junction bases numbered 9, after V lost 0 bases and J lost 5 bases. Here the CDR3 reads CASSLGGTSAWETQYF. The CDR3 DNA sequence: TGTGCCAGCAGCTTGGGCGGGACTAGTGCTTGGGAGACCCAGTACTTC. Based on the CDR3 plus reference TRBV5-4 and TRBJ2-5, the full variable domain is ETGVTQSPTHLIKTRGQQVTLRCSSQSGHNTVSWYQQALGQGPQFIFQYYREEENGRGNFPPRFSGLQFPNYSSELNVNALELDDSALYLCASSLGGTSAWETQYFGPGTRLLVL.

This clone has more than one count but fewer than ten. The CDR3: CASSQDRTGRQPQHF. The CDR3 coding sequence is TGCGCCAGCAGCCAAGATCGGACAGGTCGACAGCCCCAGCATTTT. This sequence joins TRBV4-1 and TRBJ1-5; 7 bases line up with TRBD1. Germline assignment: CDR1 MGHRA and CDR2 YSYEKL. With 0 bases clipped from V and 7 bases from J, the junction kept 6 bases outside the gene matches. The CDR3 sequence is 15 residues long.

CDR3 region: CASRRQGAPNYGYTF. Written as DNA, the CDR3 is TGTGCCAGCAGACGACAGGGGGCCCCTAACTATGGCTACACCTTC. This chain links TRBV6-5 with TRBJ1-2; 10 bases agree with TRBD1. Germline loops: CDR1 MNHEY, CDR2 SVGAGI. With V trimmed by 6 bases and J by 0 bases, 4 bases remained unmatched. The CDR3 extends over 15 amino acids.

The rearrangement uses TRBV3-1 (or the pseudogene TRBV3-2) and TRBJ1-5; D uncertain. The CDR3 is 17 amino acids. Trimming cost V 1 base and J 0 bases, with 13 bases left between them. CDR1 and CDR2 from the germline V gene are LGHDT and YNNKEL (reference sequence). The CDR3 nucleotides read TGTGCCAGCAGCCAAGCTTTAGTCACCGTTAGCAATCAGCCCCAGCATTTT. Translation: CASSQALVTVSNQPQHF.

This chain joins TRBV10-3 and TRBJ1-2, with unresolved D. The CDR3 loop spans 15 amino acids. Germline V CDR1 and CDR2: ENHRY, SYGVKD. The V end was cut by 2 bases, the J end by 8 bases, with 18 bases between. For the CDR3, the DNA is TGTGCCATCAGTGAGATCAATTCGGGGTCCCGCGGCTACACCTTC. Translating it yields CAISEINSGSRGYTF.

The gene calls are TRBV25-1 and TRBJ1-1; possibly TRBD1 for D (5 bases). Trimming shortened V by 3 bases and J by 3 bases, and 14 bases separated the two germline ends. From germline, CDR1 is MGHDK and CDR2 SYGVNS. This CDR3 has 15 amino acids. CDR3 sequence reads: CASSEGGRGDTEAFF. The CDR3, as DNA: TGTGCCAGCAGTGAGGGGGGTCGAGGAGACACTGAAGCTTTCTTT.

The CDR3 DNA is TGTGCCAGCAGCCAACAGGGGTTCTATGGCTACACCTTC. This sequence encodes CASSQQGFYGYTF. The chain has TRBV3-1 (or the pseudogene TRBV3-2) and TRBJ1-2; possible D gene TRBD1, 6 bases. The CDR3 sequence is 13 residues long. Per the germline V gene, CDR1 is LGHDT and CDR2 is YNNKEL (reference sequence). Trimming stripped 2 bases from V and 4 bases from J, with 8 bases between.

The rearrangement links TRBV6-4 to TRBJ1-2; TRBD1 might be the D (6 bases). Germline values: CDR1 MRHNA, CDR2 SNTAGT. This CDR3 spans 12 amino acids. The V end was cut by 3 bases, the J end by 8 bases, with 10 bases between. The CDR3 DNA follows: TGTGCCAGCAGTGATACGGGGACAGGCTACACCTTC. Translating it yields CASSDTGTGYTF.

The rearrangement uses TRBV15 and TRBJ1-2, with no clear D. V lost 3 bases, J lost 6 bases, and 14 bases lay in between. The germline V gene encodes CDR1 LNHNV and CDR2 YYDKDF (reference sequence). This CDR3 is built from 14 residues. The CDR3 DNA reads as TGTGCCACCAGCAGGAAGTGGGAGGCCCATGGCTACACCTTC. It translates to CATSRKWEAHGYTF.

This chain joins TRBV7-3 and TRBJ2-2; D possibly corresponds to TRBD2 (6 bases). Per the germline V gene, CDR1 is SGHTA and CDR2 is FQGTGA. V was cut by 2 bases and J by 6 bases, with 10 bases left in between. The CDR3 spans 14 residues. The CDR3 loop reads CASSLRRESGELFF. Written as DNA, the CDR3 is TGTGCCAGCAGCTTACGGCGGGAATCCGGGGAGCTGTTTTTT.

The J gene is TRBJ1-4, the V gene TRBV7-2, with D tentatively TRBD1 (5 bases). The CDR3 contains 14 residues. V lost 4 bases to trimming and J lost 7 bases, with 13 bases between them. From germline, CDR1 is SGHTA and CDR2 FQGNSA. CDR3 amino acids: CASSSGRRAEKLFF. Here the CDR3 DNA reads TGTGCCAGCAGCTCGGGACGGAGGGCTGAAAAACTGTTTTTT.

V is TRBV5-1 and J is TRBJ1-5, with 10 positions matching TRBD1. This CDR3 comprises 15 residues. Germline CDR1 reads SGHRS; CDR2 reads YFSETQ. V was clipped by 6 bases and J by 7 bases; unmatched bases: 10. The CDR3 nucleotides read TGCGCCAGCATCCTGAGCCCGGGACAGGGGCAGCCCCAGCATTTT. Protein product: CASILSPGQGQPQHF.